The 31 T cell receptor beta chains reported below all come from one sample, sequenced in a study of blood T cell repertoires in COVID-19. The repertoire was sequenced with immunoSEQ multiplex PCR; TCRdb's copy has only in-frame clones and lacks some. The table shows about 270,000 clones, with 80% to 90% occurring only once. The sequenced sample was PBMCs or T cells enriched from blood (not recorded which). All receptors derive from a woman aged 18-29 years who had recovered from COVID-19.

This clone was recorded a few times. The CDR3 nucleotides are TGTGCCAGCAGTTTAATAGCGGGGGGGTTCTACAATGAGCAGTTCTTC. Amino acids: CASSLIAGGFYNEQFF. The rearrangement links TRBV2 to TRBJ2-1; 11 bases map to TRBD2. Germline assignment: CDR1 SNHLY and CDR2 FYNNEI. J lost 3 bases, V lost 5 bases, and 6 bases had no gene match. This CDR3 spans 16 amino acids.

The chain has TRBV18 and TRBJ2-4; 7 bases fit TRBD2. The J segment lost 11 bases and the V segment lost 3 bases, leaving 7 bases of the junction unmatched. The CDR3 covers 13 residues. CDR1 is KGHSH and CDR2 is LQKENI in the germline V gene. CDR3 sequence reads: CASSPRWGGFQYF. The CDR3 nucleotides are TGTGCCAGCTCACCGCGGTGGGGGGGGTTTCAGTACTTC.

This clone was seen only a few times. The chain recombines TRBV28 with TRBJ1-2, with TRBD1 matching over 9 bases. The CDR3 loop spans 16 amino acids. With 7 bases clipped from V and 0 bases from J, the junction kept 9 bases outside the gene matches. Germline values: CDR1 MDHEN, CDR2 SYDVKM. CDR3 coding DNA: TGTGCCAGCAAAATCACAGGGGGCAGCTCTAACTATGGCTACACCTTC. Translation: CASKITGGSSNYGYTF.

V gene TRBV10-2 combines with J gene TRBJ1-5; 7 bases fit TRBD1. The CDR3 is made up of 14 amino acids. J gave up 5 bases and V 3 bases, and 4 bases lay outside the gene matches. Germline lookup yields CDR1 WSHSY and CDR2 SAAADI. CDR3: CASSDGTDYQPQHF. CDR3 DNA sequence: TGCGCCAGCAGTGACGGGACAGACTATCAGCCCCAGCATTTT.

This chain uses TRBV4-2 with TRBJ2-5; TRBD1 matches 9 bases. The junction had 6 bases not matched to a gene; V was cut back by 2 bases and J by 5 bases. CDR1 and CDR2 from the germline V gene are LGHNA and YNFKEQ. The CDR3 is 15 amino acids. The CDR3 is CASSQPGDRAETQYF. The DNA of the CDR3 is TGTGCCAGCAGCCAACCTGGGGACAGGGCGGAGACCCAGTACTTC.

The V gene is TRBV5-1, the J gene TRBJ2-6; a weak D match, TRBD1 (6 bases). Looked up from germline, CDR1 is SGHRS and CDR2 is YFSETQ. V dropped 1 base and J dropped 3 bases, with 14 bases sitting between them. This CDR3 is built from 17 residues. This CDR3 is CASSLTPPGVGANVLTF. DNA for the CDR3: TGCGCCAGCAGCTTGACCCCTCCAGGGGTTGGGGCCAACGTCCTGACTTTC. The whole variable domain, remainder taken from reference TRBV5-1 and TRBJ2-6, is KAGVTQTPRYLIKTRGQQVTLSCSPISGHRSVSWYQQTPGQGLQFLFEYFSETQRNKGNFPGRFSGRQFSNSRSEMNVSTLELGDSALYLCASSLTPPGVGANVLTFGAGSRLTVL.

V usage is TRBV3-1 (or the pseudogene TRBV3-2) and J usage is TRBJ1-1; 9 nucleotides align to TRBD1. The CDR3 spans 14 residues. Germline assignment: CDR1 LGHDT and CDR2 YNNKEL (reference sequence). The J segment lost 4 bases and the V segment lost 4 bases, leaving 4 bases of the junction unmatched. CDR3 amino acids: CASSPRDRVTEAFF. In DNA, the CDR3 is TGTGCCAGCAGCCCAAGGGACAGGGTCACTGAAGCTTTCTTT.

The chain has TRBV7-2 and TRBJ2-1, with D perhaps TRBD2 (5 bases). The CDR3 runs to 15 residues. The germline gives CDR1 SGHTA, CDR2 FQGNSA. With 7 bases removed from V and 8 bases from J, the gap between germline ends came to 21 bases. The CDR3 bases are TGTGCCAGCACCATGGCCCTGGGAGTGTTCTATGAGCAGTTCTTC. Its protein is CASTMALGVFYEQFF.

The chain joins TRBV18 to TRBJ1-5, with D maybe TRBD1 (6 bases). Trimming cost V 6 bases and J 3 bases, with 12 bases left between them. The germline V gene encodes CDR1 KGHSH and CDR2 LQKENI. The CDR3 is 14 amino acids. In DNA form, the CDR3 reads TGTGCCAGCTCGCGAGGGGGACCCAATCAGCCCCAGCATTTT. Translated, it gives CASSRGGPNQPQHF. Full variable domain (remainder filled in from reference TRBV18 and TRBJ1-5): NAGVMQNPRHLVRRRGQEARLRCSPMKGHSHVYWYRQLPEEGLKFMVYLQKENIIDESGMPKERFSAEFPKEGPSILRIQQVVRGDSAAYFCASSRGGPNQPQHFGDGTRLSIL.

The CDR3 here is CASTRRGRVNTEAFF. The CDR3 DNA is TGTGCCAGCACTCGCAGGGGCCGGGTGAACACTGAAGCTTTCTTT. This chain joins TRBV27 and TRBJ1-1; weak D call: TRBD1 (6 bases). Germline CDR1 and CDR2: MNHEY and SMNVEV (reference sequence). The germline V and J ends were trimmed by 7 bases and 0 bases, with 15 bases remaining between them. This CDR3 comprises 15 residues.

The chain is built from TRBV18 and TRBJ2-3; 12 bases agree with TRBD2. The CDR3 runs 16 residues. Germline V gives CDR1 KGHSH, CDR2 LQKENI. V was clipped by 3 bases and J by 5 bases; unmatched bases: 6. CDR3 protein: CASSPLAGGREDTQYF. The CDR3 DNA is TGTGCCAGCTCACCTCTAGCGGGGGGGCGGGAAGATACGCAGTATTTT.

The chain has TRBV3-1 (or the pseudogene TRBV3-2) and TRBJ1-2; 7 nucleotides agree with TRBD1. Germline V gene sequence: CDR1 LGHDT, CDR2 YNNKEL (reference sequence). With V trimmed by 1 base and J by 8 bases, 4 bases remained unmatched. This CDR3 is built from 13 residues. The CDR3 protein is CASSQGEGGGYTF. The DNA for the CDR3 is TGTGCCAGCAGCCAAGGAGAAGGGGGCGGCTACACCTTC.

The chain carries TRBV4-1 and TRBJ1-4; D is unresolved. Trimming shortened V by 3 bases and J by 6 bases, and 14 bases separated the two germline ends. Germline V gives CDR1 MGHRA, CDR2 YSYEKL. The CDR3 is 15 residues long. CDR3 loop: CASSHERGFDEKLFF. CDR3 bases: TGCGCCAGCAGCCATGAGCGGGGATTTGATGAAAAACTGTTTTTT.

V and J are TRBV28 and TRBJ1-1; weak D call: TRBD1 (5 bases). The CDR3 extends over 14 amino acids. With 2 bases removed from V and 0 bases from J, the gap between germline ends came to 7 bases. Looked up from germline, CDR1 is MDHEN and CDR2 is SYDVKM. DNA of the CDR3: TGTGCCAGCAGTTTAGACAGCTTGAACACTGAAGCTTTCTTT. It yields the protein CASSLDSLNTEAFF.

For the CDR3, the DNA is TGTGCCAGTAAGCGGGGGGAAGATGGCACAGATACGCAGTATTTT. As protein: CASKRGEDGTDTQYF. The chain couples TRBV6-5 to TRBJ2-3, with 9 bases lining up with TRBD2. In germline, CDR1 is MNHEY, CDR2 SVGAGI. V trimming: 9 bases; J trimming: 1 base; junction bases outside the gene matches: 8. The CDR3 totals 15 residues.

The V call is TRBV5-1, the J call TRBJ2-2; unclear D gene. Trimming stripped 1 base from V and 1 base from J, with 2 bases between. This CDR3 contains 13 residues. The germline V gene has CDR1 SGHRS and CDR2 YFSETQ. CDR3: CASSLRNTGELFF. For the CDR3, the DNA is TGCGCCAGCAGCTTGCGGAACACCGGGGAGCTGTTTTTT. The complete variable domain, with remaining parts taken from reference TRBV5-1 and TRBJ2-2, reads KAGVTQTPRYLIKTRGQQVTLSCSPISGHRSVSWYQQTPGQGLQFLFEYFSETQRNKGNFPGRFSGRQFSNSRSEMNVSTLELGDSALYLCASSLRNTGELFFGEGSRLTVL.

The count of this clone is one. The chain's CDR3 is CASSSPRGDNSPLHF. The CDR3 DNA reads TGTGCCAGCAGTTCGCCCCGCGGGGATAATTCACCCCTCCACTTT. The chain links TRBV6-5 to TRBJ1-6; unclear D gene. The V gene lost 4 bases and the J gene lost 5 bases, with 12 bases spanning the gap. CDR1 and CDR2 (germline): MNHEY, SVGAGI. This CDR3 is 15 amino acids long.

The gene calls are TRBV7-2 and TRBJ2-7, with TRBD1 matching over 10 bases. This CDR3 is 15 amino acids long. V shed 2 bases, J shed 4 bases, and the junction held 5 bases outside the gene matches. The germline V gene encodes CDR1 SGHTA and CDR2 FQGNSA. The CDR3 is CASSLWDRGGYEQYF. DNA for the CDR3: TGTGCCAGCAGCTTATGGGACAGGGGTGGTTACGAGCAGTACTTC.

The chain has TRBV5-6 and TRBJ1-1, with TRBD1 identical over 8 bases. This CDR3 is 17 amino acids long. With 0 bases clipped from V and 1 base from J, the junction kept 8 bases outside the gene matches. Germline V CDR1 and CDR2: SGHDT, YYEEEE. This CDR3 reads CASSLAGTGVRNTEAFF. CDR3 in DNA: TGTGCCAGCAGCTTGGCCGGGACAGGCGTACGGAACACTGAAGCTTTCTTT.

The rearrangement uses TRBV9 and TRBJ1-2; 9 bases map to TRBD1. Looked up from germline, CDR1 is SGDLS and CDR2 is YYNGEE. CDR3 length: 14 residues. V shed 6 bases, J shed 2 bases, and the junction held 5 bases outside the gene matches. In DNA, the CDR3 is TGTGCCAGCACCTCCGGACAGGGGAACTATGGCTACACCTTC. It yields the protein CASTSGQGNYGYTF. The full variable domain, in which reference TRBV9 and TRBJ1-2 provide the parts outside the CDR3, is DSGVTQTPKHLITATGQRVTLRCSPRSGDLSVYWYQQSLDQGLQFLIQYYNGEERAKGNILERFSAQQFPDLHSELNLSSLELGDSALYFCASTSGQGNYGYTFGSGTRLTVV.

This chain uses TRBV10-1 with TRBJ2-3; possibly TRBD1 for D (6 bases). Germline assignment: CDR1 WNHNN and CDR2 SYGVQD (reference sequence). The CDR3 spans 13 residues. The V gene lost 8 bases and the J gene lost 2 bases, with 11 bases spanning the gap. The CDR3: CASGQGSTDTQYF. The CDR3 nucleotides are TGCGCCAGCGGGCAGGGGTCCACAGATACGCAGTATTTT.

This chain joins TRBV7-9 and TRBJ2-5; tentatively, D is TRBD1 (5 bases). CDR3 length: 13 amino acids. CDR1 is SEHNR and CDR2 is FQNEAQ in the germline V gene (reference sequence). V dropped 3 bases and J dropped 7 bases, with 12 bases sitting between them. The CDR3 loop reads CASSFGDRGTQYF. The CDR3 nucleotides are TGTGCCAGCAGCTTCGGTGACAGAGGGACCCAGTACTTC.

The gene calls are TRBV9 and TRBJ2-7; D remains ambiguous. The V and J ends lost 0 bases and 0 bases respectively, with 7 bases between them. The germline gives CDR1 SGDLS, CDR2 YYNGEE. This CDR3 is 14 amino acids long. CDR3 nucleotides: TGTGCCAGCAGCGTAGATCCGAGCTCCTACGAGCAGTACTTC. Translation gives CASSVDPSSYEQYF.

The chain couples TRBV2 to TRBJ2-2; tentatively, D is TRBD1 (6 bases). V was trimmed by 6 bases and J by 6 bases, leaving 20 bases between them. Germline V lookup: CDR1 SNHLY, CDR2 FYNNEI. The CDR3 is 16 residues long. In nucleotides, the CDR3 is TGTGCCAGCAGCCTATACAGGGATTTATATGCCGGGGAGCTGTTTTTT. As protein: CASSLYRDLYAGELFF.

The rearrangement links TRBV29-1 to TRBJ2-5, with 14 bases identical to TRBD2. The V gene's germline CDR1 is SQVTM and CDR2 ANQGSEA. V was clipped by 3 bases and J by 4 bases; unmatched bases: 1. CDR3 length equals 14 residues. The CDR3 protein is CSVDGTSGGETQYF. The CDR3, as DNA: TGCAGCGTTGACGGGACTAGCGGGGGAGAGACCCAGTACTTC.

The V call is TRBV4-1, the J call TRBJ2-7; TRBD1 matches 8 bases. Looked up from germline, CDR1 is MGHRA and CDR2 is YSYEKL. The CDR3 runs 14 residues. The V segment lost 5 bases and the J segment 3 bases; nucleotides outside the gene matches: 6. CDR3 residues: CASSEDRVNYEQYF. CDR3 coding DNA: TGCGCCAGCAGCGAGGACAGGGTAAACTACGAGCAGTACTTC.

Only a few counts were recorded for this clone. CDR3 region: CASSSTLRGSSYNSPLHF. CDR3 bases: TGTGCCAGCAGTTCAACCCTTAGGGGGAGCTCCTATAATTCACCCCTCCACTTT. The chain is built from TRBV27 and TRBJ1-6; a weak D match, TRBD1 (6 bases). Per germline, CDR1 MNHEY and CDR2 SMNVEV (reference sequence). The V and J ends lost 4 bases and 0 bases respectively, with 16 bases between them. The CDR3 is 18 residues long.

On this clone: This specimen includes other DNA sequences encoding the same CDR3. The chain couples TRBV28 to TRBJ1-2, with TRBD1 identical over 7 bases. The CDR3 totals 14 residues. V gave up 6 bases and J gave up 2 bases; unmatched junction bases: 6. Germline V gene data show CDR1 as MDHEN and CDR2 as SYDVKM. Written as DNA, the CDR3 is TGTGCCAGCAGCCCCCCGGGACAGAACTATGGCTACACCTTC. It yields the protein CASSPPGQNYGYTF.

The chain combines TRBV28 with TRBJ2-5; TRBD2 aligns across 12 bases. Germline CDR1 reads MDHEN; CDR2 reads SYDVKM. With V trimmed by 4 bases and J by 10 bases, 10 bases remained unmatched. The length of the CDR3 is 15 residues. CDR3 residues: CASSSRLAGDPSQYF. The DNA of the CDR3 is TGTGCCAGCAGTTCCAGACTAGCGGGGGACCCGAGCCAGTACTTC.

The rearrangement links TRBV10-3 to TRBJ2-5, with 10 bases that match TRBD2. CDR3 length: 15 amino acids. The germline gives CDR1 ENHRY, CDR2 SYGVKD. J was trimmed by 4 bases and V by 4 bases; bases with no gene match: 6. The CDR3 sequence: CAISVSGGAPETQYF. The CDR3 bases are TGTGCCATCAGTGTAAGCGGGGGGGCCCCAGAGACCCAGTACTTC.

V gene TRBV7-8 combines with J gene TRBJ2-1; D is ambiguous. The V gene's germline CDR1 is SGHVS and CDR2 FQNEAQ. This CDR3 region has 15 residues. V lost 0 bases and J lost 6, with 12 bases in between. The CDR3 is CASSLAWVRVNEQFF. CDR3 bases: TGTGCCAGCAGCTTAGCTTGGGTCCGGGTCAATGAGCAGTTCTTC.